A single T cell receptor (beta chain) is shown here with its context. Its antigen is still unknown. There was relapse after autologous stem cell transplantation in every patient, and there was variation in brentuximab vedotin exposure. The CDR3 consists of 14 residues. CDR1 LNHDA and CDR2 SQIVND come from the germline V gene (reference sequence). The table came from immunoSEQ multiplex PCR; TCRdb's copy has only in-frame clones and leaves some out. There are about 20,000 clones in the sample; about 80% occur only once, and about 39% lies in the top ten. The data stem from a study of PD-1 blockade in classical Hodgkin lymphoma. Background on the study: The nivolumab dose that patients received was 3 mg/kg, given intravenously every 2 weeks. Overall study results and limits: Diversity similar to that of newly diagnosed patients was seen at baseline in complete responders. Patients starting nivolumab less than 1 year after ASCT had lower diversity and were excluded from later analyses. CD8+ TCR diversity did not rise significantly by C4D1, unlike CD4+.

This rearrangement joins TRBV19 to TRBJ2-5; TRBD2 matches at 12 bases. The J call may be incorrect, as the DNA end agrees better with TRBJ2-7. The material was peripheral blood mononuclear cells (PBMCs), obtained before the second cycle of nivolumab. The source is a human donor with classical Hodgkin lymphoma. The CDR3 protein is CASSPGTSGYEQYF. In DNA form, the CDR3 reads TGTGCCAGTAGCCCCGGGACTAGCGGGTACGAGCAGTACTTC.